This T cell receptor (beta chain) came from a study of identical twins. The CDR3 consists of 15 residues. The germline V gene has CDR1 SGHRS and CDR2 YFSETQ. V lost 0 bases, J lost 1 base, and 10 bases lay in between. TCRdb fed the 5' RACE reads into MiXCR, producing one record per CDR3 protein. Of 500,000 to 550,000 distinct CDR3 sequences listed, 20% to 25% are singletons. The same data also went into a second study, on yellow fever vaccine responses in identical twins.

V and J are TRBV5-1 and TRBJ1-1, with a weak D call TRBD1 (5 bases). The sequencing input was CD4+ T cells sorted from blood. The receptor comes from a woman aged 18-35 years in good health. The CDR3 sequence: CASSLGGKSNTEAFF. The CDR3 DNA reads TGCGCCAGCAGCTTGGGGGGCAAATCGAACACTGAAGCTTTCTTT. Complete variable domain (other parts from reference TRBV5-1 and TRBJ1-1): KAGVTQTPRYLIKTRGQQVTLSCSPISGHRSVSWYQQTPGQGLQFLFEYFSETQRNKGNFPGRFSGRQFSNSRSEMNVSTLELGDSALYLCASSLGGKSNTEAFFGQGTRLTVV.